This T cell receptor (beta chain) was profiled in a study of cytomegalovirus exposure and HLA in healthy donors. Overall study results and limits: In the 90 to 150 validation repertoires, around 95% of cluster scores exceeded 0, per a later analysis.

Here immunoSEQ multiplex PCR was the method, and the copy in TCRdb shows in-frame clones only, minus some. The sample comprises 220,000 or so clones, around four fifths of which are singletons, and 11% to 15% rests with the top ten. Separate from the approximately 730-subject first cohort, the roughly 130-subject validation cohort was the one that the donors belonged to. The CDR3 spans 13 residues. Germline V gene lookup returns CDR1 PRHDT and CDR2 FYEKMQ (reference sequence). Trimming left V 0 bases short and J 5 bases short, with 7 bases between. Details on this clone: The antigen remains undetermined.

This chain uses TRBV13 with TRBJ1-1; D not resolved. The source material was PBMCs. The clonotype comes from a woman in her 30s in good health and CMV-seropositive. Written as DNA, the CDR3 is TGTGCCAGCAGCTTAGGGGGGAGGACTGAAGCTTTCTTT. Translated, it gives CASSLGGRTEAFF.